This T cell receptor (beta chain) was sequenced during a study of blood T cell repertoires in COVID-19. Study details: Samples of COVID-19 (acute and convalescent) were obtained from the United States, Italy and Spain. PBMCs, B-cell-depleted T cells, or T cells provided the cDNA or gDNA that made up the material.

In the original workflow: The authors estimated nucleated cell counts from reference gene primer amplification. Method: immunoSEQ multiplex PCR; TCRdb's copy keeps in-frame clones and lacks some. Clone size and the V and J calls come from that table; the DNA yielded D and trimming. This sample yields about 100,000 clones, of which 84% are seen a single time; about 10% belongs to the top ten. Deletions cut 4 bases from V and 6 bases from J, with 13 bases between. The CDR3 is 15 residues long. The germline CDR1 and CDR2 sequences are LGHDT and YNNKEL (reference sequence). This TCR came from a middle-aged man with active or convalescent COVID-19. Material for sequencing was peripheral blood. The rearrangement joins TRBV3-1 (or the pseudogene TRBV3-2) to TRBJ1-6; D not certain. The CDR3 reads CASSPRVSTNSPLHF. The CDR3, as DNA: TGTGCCAGCAGCCCCCGGGTATCGACTAATTCACCCCTCCACTTT.